Presented here are 30 T cell receptor beta chains from one specimen sequenced in a study of vaccination and CD4 T cells after COVID-19 (dated by TCRdb to the early 2020s). For these TCRs, the target antigens are not known. Sample treatment or condition, as interpreted from the label and publication: roughly 11-day PBMC culture with coronavirus spike peptide pools or control peptides (ViraFEST assay). The library was produced with PCR. Sequencing was carried out with an Illumina iSeq 100. TCR sequencing of DNA from cultured CD4+ T cells used the Oncomine TCR Beta short-read assay at the Johns Hopkins FTIC core. The raw public reads went through TCRdb reprocessing: fastp at Q25, MiXCR clone calling, in-frame beta chains kept. Merged by CDR3 protein, the rows form single entries marked with the most common genes and DNA. The sample contains around 16,000 distinct CDR3 sequences, under 75% of them found a single time. About 7.2% of the sample lies in the top ten.

Sequencing was done on a sample of CD4+ T cells from blood, cultured in vitro. Receptors were obtained from a human donor who had recovered from COVID-19.

This chain joins TRBV11-3 and TRBJ2-7, with TRBD2 as a possible D gene (7 bases). This CDR3 has 11 residues. CDR1 is SGHNT and CDR2 is YENEEA in the germline V gene. The ends were cut back, 1 base at V and 13 bases at J, with 11 bases in the middle. CDR3 residues: CASSLATGGYF. The CDR3 DNA is TGTGCCAGCAGCTTAGCCACGGGGGGCTACTTC.

This clonotype was seen a handful of times. The genes are TRBV15 and TRBJ2-3; D is undetermined. CDR3 length equals 14 residues. Germline values: CDR1 LNHNV, CDR2 YYDKDF (reference sequence). The V end was cut by 0 bases, the J end by 6 bases, with 10 bases between. CDR3 loop: CATSREPATDTQYF. The CDR3 DNA is TGTGCCACCAGCAGAGAACCAGCAACGGATACGCAGTATTTT.

The V call is TRBV7-9, the J call TRBJ2-3; 14 positions match TRBD2. CDR3 length: 20 residues. Germline CDR1 reads SEHNR; CDR2 reads FQNEAQ (reference sequence). V lost 2 bases and J lost 0; bases outside the gene matches: 10. The CDR3 here is CASSLTGLAGGRSSTDTQYF. In nucleotides, the CDR3 is TGTGCCAGCAGCTTAACTGGACTAGCGGGGGGACGTTCTAGCACAGATACGCAGTATTTT.

By frequency in the sample, this clonotype is medium-sized. This rearrangement joins TRBV2 to TRBJ1-2, with D perhaps TRBD1 (6 bases). The CDR3 extends over 13 amino acids. CDR1 and CDR2 (germline): SNHLY, FYNNEI. V dropped 5 bases and J dropped 8 bases, with 15 bases sitting between them. DNA for the CDR3: TGTGCCAGCAGTACGGGGGACATCTACGGCTACACCTTC. It codes for CASSTGDIYGYTF.

This clonotype came up a few times. The chain is built from TRBV15 and TRBJ1-2, with D possibly being TRBD1 (6 bases). The germline V and J ends were trimmed by 1 base and 6 bases, with 18 bases remaining between them. The CDR3 totals 16 residues. Germline-derived CDR1 and CDR2 are LNHNV and YYDKDF (reference sequence). CDR3 sequence reads: CATSRGGEVRGNGYTF. As DNA, the CDR3 is TGTGCCACCAGCAGAGGGGGTGAGGTCAGGGGCAATGGCTACACCTTC.

V and J are TRBV20-1 and TRBJ2-1; D is ambiguous. V gave up 1 base and J gave up 4 bases, with 2 bases separating them. Germline CDR1 and CDR2: DFQATT and SNEGSKA (reference sequence). CDR3 length: 11 amino acids. Written as DNA, the CDR3 is TGCAGTGCTAGAGCTTACAATGAGCAGTTCTTC. Amino acids: CSARAYNEQFF.

The rearrangement joins TRBV30 to TRBJ1-2; D gene ambiguous. Trimming cost V 3 bases and J 4 bases, with 9 bases left between them. The CDR3 covers 12 residues. In germline, CDR1 is GTSNPN, CDR2 SVGIG (reference sequence). In nucleotides, the CDR3 is TGTGCCTGGAGCCTGGGGAGCTATGGCTACACCTTC. This codes for CAWSLGSYGYTF.

The V call is TRBV15, the J call TRBJ2-7, with a possible D match to TRBD2 (6 bases). V dropped 2 bases and J dropped 2 bases, with 16 bases sitting between them. Germline assignment: CDR1 LNHNV and CDR2 YYDKDF (reference sequence). The CDR3 spans 16 residues. As DNA, the CDR3 is TGTGCCACCAGCAGAATTAACGTAGCGGACACCTACGAGCAGTACTTC. Encoded protein: CATSRINVADTYEQYF.

This chain connects TRBV7-9 to TRBJ1-2; D gene ambiguous. The ends were cut back, 5 bases at V and 0 bases at J, with 10 bases in the middle. Germline values: CDR1 SEHNR, CDR2 FQNEAQ (reference sequence). CDR3 length: 14 residues. The CDR3 loop reads CASSDVKANYGYTF. The CDR3 nucleotides are TGTGCCAGCAGCGATGTAAAAGCTAACTATGGCTACACCTTC.

This chain links TRBV4-3 with TRBJ2-3; perhaps TRBD2 as D (6 bases). The CDR3 sequence is 16 residues long. V lost 0 bases, J lost 6 bases, and 16 bases lay in between. CDR1 LGHNA and CDR2 YSLEER come from the germline V gene. DNA for the CDR3: TGCGCCAGCAGCCAAGATGGGCGGGACCCCGGGGATACGCAGTATTTT. This translates into CASSQDGRDPGDTQYF.

A few counts support this clonotype. The chain recombines TRBV5-1 with TRBJ2-7; D is possibly TRBD2 (5 bases). CDR1 is SGHRS and CDR2 is YFSETQ in the germline V gene. Trimming removed 0 bases at V and 3 bases at J, with 10 bases between. This CDR3 has 14 amino acids. DNA for the CDR3: TGCGCCAGCAGCTTGGGGGGTCGGGACTACGAGCAGTACTTC. It codes for CASSLGGRDYEQYF.

The V call is TRBV27, the J call TRBJ2-3; D is tentatively TRBD1 or TRBD2 (6 bases each). Trimming removed 2 bases at V and 8 bases at J, with 26 bases between. This CDR3 contains 18 residues. Germline CDR1 and CDR2: MNHEY and SMNVEV (reference sequence). Written as DNA, the CDR3 is TGTGCCAGCAGTTTAACAGCTAGGGGGGCGCTTGGGGTCGGTACGCAGTATTTT. Its protein product is CASSLTARGALGVGTQYF.

This sequence joins TRBV12-3 or TRBV12-4 and TRBJ1-2, with 7 bases identical to TRBD1. The CDR3 extends over 13 amino acids. V trimming: 6 bases; J trimming: 2 bases; junction bases outside the gene matches: 3. CDR3: CASSWTGNYGYTF. DNA for the CDR3: TGTGCCAGCAGCTGGACAGGCAACTATGGCTACACCTTC.

This chain links TRBV6-2 or TRBV6-3 with TRBJ1-6, with D unclear. CDR1 MNHEY and CDR2 SVGEGT come from the germline V gene. CDR3 length: 13 residues. V gave up 2 bases and J gave up 10 bases, with 9 bases separating them. CDR3 sequence (DNA): TGTGCCAGCAGTTACATCCTTGAGTCACCCCTCCACTTT. This sequence encodes CASSYILESPLHF.

This clonotype was seen more than once but under ten times. The chain has TRBV2 and TRBJ1-2; 9 nucleotides match TRBD1. The CDR3 contains 15 residues. Germline V CDR1 and CDR2: SNHLY, FYNNEI. The V gene end was trimmed by 7 bases and the J gene end by 5 bases; junction bases not matched to a gene: 11. The CDR3 coding sequence is TGTGCCAGCATTCCGGACAGGGGAAATCGTTATGGCTACACCTTC. Translating it yields CASIPDRGNRYGYTF.

The gene calls are TRBV19 and TRBJ1-2; D remains unclear. The length of the CDR3 is 11 residues. Germline V gene data show CDR1 as LNHDA and CDR2 as SQIVND (reference sequence). Trimming left V 7 bases short and J 4 bases short, with 7 bases between. The CDR3 reads CASKAVYGYTF. CDR3 nucleotides: TGTGCCAGTAAGGCAGTCTATGGCTACACCTTC. Full variable domain (rest looked up from reference TRBV19 and TRBJ1-2): DGGITQSPKYLFRKEGQNVTLSCEQNLNHDAMYWYRQDPGQGLRLIYYSQIVNDFQKGDIAEGYSVSREKKESFPLTVTSAQKNPTAFYLCASKAVYGYTFGSGTRLTVV.

The chain uses TRBV20-1 and TRBJ2-3, with D perhaps TRBD1 (6 bases). V lost 1 base and J lost 4, with 12 bases in between. The CDR3 has 14 residues. CDR1 and CDR2 (germline): DFQATT, SNEGSKA (reference sequence). The CDR3 loop is CSARGGPPADTQYF. The CDR3 region has the DNA TGCAGTGCTAGAGGGGGGCCCCCGGCAGATACGCAGTATTTT.

The genes are TRBV30 and TRBJ1-1; D unresolved. With 0 bases removed from V and 7 bases from J, the gap between germline ends came to 15 bases. This CDR3 is built from 14 residues. From germline, CDR1 is GTSNPN and CDR2 SVGIG (reference sequence). The DNA for the CDR3 is TGTGCCTGGAGTGTACGAGGAGGTGGACTTGAAGCTTTCTTT. Amino acid sequence: CAWSVRGGGLEAFF.

Here the CDR3 reads CASSLAVMGTQYF. CDR3 nucleotides: TGTGCCAGCAGCTTAGCGGTTATGGGGACCCAGTACTTC. The V gene is TRBV7-6, the J gene TRBJ2-5; the D is unclear. Between the trimmed V and J ends, which lost 0 bases and 7 bases, there was a span of 9 bases. Germline V gene lookup returns CDR1 SGHVS and CDR2 FNYEAQ. CDR3 size: 13 residues.

The chain uses TRBV25-1 and TRBJ1-2; 8 nucleotides line up with TRBD1. J gave up 7 bases and V 4 bases, and 8 bases lay outside the gene matches. Per germline, CDR1 MGHDK and CDR2 SYGVNS. CDR3 length equals 14 residues. CDR3 in DNA: TGTGCCAGCAGTGCCAGCCGCAGGGGGCTTGGCTACACCTTC. It specifies CASSASRRGLGYTF.

This chain connects TRBV6-1 to TRBJ1-2, with D tentatively TRBD1 (5 bases). The CDR3 loop spans 12 amino acids. The germline V gene encodes CDR1 MNHNS and CDR2 SASEGT. Trimming stripped 5 bases from V and 4 bases from J, with 8 bases between. CDR3 sequence (DNA): TGTGCCAGCAGTCTGGGGGGCTATGGCTACACCTTC. This gives the protein CASSLGGYGYTF.

The rearrangement joins TRBV7-9 to TRBJ1-1; no firm D call. Germline-derived CDR1 and CDR2 are SEHNR and FQNEAQ (reference sequence). Between the trimmed V and J ends, which lost 0 bases and 3 bases, there was a span of 5 bases. CDR3 length equals 13 residues. CDR3 coding DNA: TGTGCCAGCAGCTTAGCGGAAGACACTGAAGCTTTCTTT. This sequence encodes CASSLAEDTEAFF.

This clonotype was found a few times. The chain carries TRBV30 and TRBJ1-2, with a tentative D call TRBD1 (5 bases). Germline CDR1 is GTSNPN and CDR2 is SVGIG (reference sequence). CDR3 length: 14 amino acids. V was cut by 0 bases and J by 4 bases, with 12 bases left in between. The CDR3: CAWSVGAPGYGYTF. The CDR3 DNA sequence: TGTGCCTGGAGTGTTGGGGCGCCGGGCTATGGCTACACCTTC.

The rearrangement joins TRBV19 to TRBJ1-5; D unclear. Germline CDR1 and CDR2: LNHDA and SQIVND (reference sequence). The CDR3 totals 13 residues. V was shortened by 3 bases and J by 7 bases, with 10 bases between the two germline ends. This CDR3 is CASSMDFIQPQHF. CDR3 bases: TGTGCCAGTAGTATGGATTTCATCCAGCCCCAGCATTTT.

There are a few counts of this clonotype. The chain couples TRBV2 to TRBJ2-6, with TRBD1 matching over 8 bases. The trim removed 6 bases at V and 2 bases at J, leaving 9 bases unmatched. In germline, CDR1 is SNHLY, CDR2 FYNNEI. There are 17 residues in the CDR3. CDR3 in DNA: TGTGCCAGCAGCCCGGACAGGGTTGGCGCTGGGGCCAACGTCCTGACTTTC. This gives the protein CASSPDRVGAGANVLTF.

V gene TRBV24-1 combines with J gene TRBJ1-5; D gene ambiguous. The CDR3 runs 15 residues. Deletions cut 11 bases from V and 0 bases from J, with 16 bases between. CDR1 is KGHDR and CDR2 is SFDVKD in the germline V gene. Here the CDR3 DNA reads TGTGCCAACCTTGTCGCGCGGTCTAGCAATCAGCCCCAGCATTTT. Protein: CANLVARSSNQPQHF.

J is TRBJ1-2 and V is TRBV14; maybe TRBD1 (5 bases). From germline, CDR1 is SGHDN and CDR2 FVKESK. CDR3 length equals 13 residues. Trimming removed 1 base from V and 2 bases from J, with 5 bases in between. The CDR3 spells CASSQGGNYGYTF. CDR3 DNA sequence: TGTGCCAGCAGCCAAGGGGGGAACTATGGCTACACCTTC.

The V and J genes are TRBV19 and TRBJ1-6; TRBD1 matches at 10 bases. Germline CDR1 is LNHDA and CDR2 is SQIVND (reference sequence). The CDR3 runs 15 residues. The V segment lost 4 bases and the J segment 7 bases; nucleotides outside the gene matches: 4. In DNA form, the CDR3 reads TGTGCCAGTAGTACCGGGACAGGGGCCAATTCACCCCTCCACTTT. It translates to CASSTGTGANSPLHF.

The chain recombines TRBV30 with TRBJ1-5; D not certain. The V gene lost 0 bases and the J gene lost 6 bases, with 12 bases spanning the gap. From germline, CDR1 is GTSNPN and CDR2 SVGIG (reference sequence). This CDR3 contains 14 residues. CDR3 nucleotides: TGTGCCTGGAGTGTAAAGGCGGGTAGTCAGCCCCAGCATTTT. Protein product: CAWSVKAGSQPQHF.

The gene calls are TRBV24-1 and TRBJ1-2; possibly TRBD1 for D (5 bases). The germline V gene has CDR1 KGHDR and CDR2 SFDVKD. Trimming removed 2 bases at V and 7 bases at J, with 10 bases between. The CDR3 consists of 13 residues. CDR3 protein: CATSDSMGVGYTF. CDR3 coding DNA: TGTGCCACCAGTGATTCCATGGGGGTTGGCTACACCTTC.